This T cell receptor beta chain was sequenced in a study of regulatory T cells in long-lasting Graves disease. In the study overall: A definition of persistent Graves' disease required over 5 years of antithyroid drugs plus positive TSH receptor antibodies.

As concerns this clonotype: The target antigen is unknown.

CDR3-region Arm-PCR and iRepertoire HTBI primers produced the TCR beta libraries. MiXCR was run by TCRdb on the multiplex PCR reads, yielding one entry per CDR3 protein. The data show approximately 500,000 distinct CDR3 sequences, about 22% seen once. Noted time point: persistent/refractory GD, antithyroid drugs over 5 years with positive TRAb. Making the TCR library involved RNA that had been extracted from PBMCs. CDR1 and CDR2 (germline): SGHTA, FQGNSA. V lost 0 bases to trimming and J lost 3 bases; unmatched junction nucleotides: 10. The CDR3 loop spans 17 amino acids. Broader study findings: Favored usage of TRBV28, TRBJ1-2 and TRBJ2-5 was recorded in persistent disease. It is possible that accuracy was reduced by the small size of the sample.

This TCR derives from a female donor with Graves disease. The starting material was peripheral blood mononuclear cells (PBMCs), obtained when the disease was refractory, from a patient treated with antithyroid drugs. V usage is TRBV7-2 and J usage is TRBJ2-7; 8 nucleotides align to TRBD1. The CDR3 nucleotides read TGTGCCAGCAGCTTAGCGGCCTTCGGACAGGGATTCTACGAGCAGTACTTC. Protein: CASSLAAFGQGFYEQYF.